A single sample gave rise to the 24 T cell receptor beta chains below, sequenced in a study of identical twins. From the 5' RACE reads, TCRdb called clonotypes with MiXCR, one entry per CDR3 protein. The sample contains 1.5 million or so distinct CDR3 sequences, under 35% of which appear only once. What was sequenced was cord blood. All receptors come from a newborn girl in good health.

The sample holds a few counts of this clonotype. As DNA, the CDR3 is TGCAGTGCCACATCCGGCGGGGGGGCTTATCCAGATACGCAGTATTTT. Its translation: CSATSGGGAYPDTQYF. The rearrangement links TRBV20-1 to TRBJ2-3; 9 bases align to TRBD2. Trimming removed 6 bases from V and 4 bases from J; junction bases left unmatched: 14. CDR1 is DFQATT and CDR2 is SNEGSKA in the germline V gene (reference sequence). The CDR3 is 16 residues long.

This clonotype was counted a few times. The chain carries TRBV4-1 and TRBJ1-1; D is perhaps TRBD1 (5 bases). Trimming left V 1 base short and J 3 bases short, with 15 bases between. The length of the CDR3 is 16 residues. Germline V gene sequence: CDR1 MGHRA, CDR2 YSYEKL. In nucleotides, the CDR3 is TGCGCCAGCAGCCAAGTCGGGACTAGAGCGGACACTGAAGCTTTCTTT. Its translation: CASSQVGTRADTEAFF.

This clonotype was detected a few times. The chain combines TRBV7-2 with TRBJ2-2; D is uncertain. Germline V gene lookup returns CDR1 SGHTA and CDR2 FQGNSA. Trimming took 2 bases from V and 3 from J, leaving 10 bases between them. This CDR3 contains 15 residues. This chain's CDR3 is CASSLSRSHTGELFF. The CDR3 coding sequence is TGTGCCAGCAGCTTATCGCGCAGCCACACCGGGGAGCTGTTTTTT.

The V call is TRBV4-1, the J call TRBJ2-7; the D is unclear. Trimming pared 1 base from V and 3 bases from J, leaving 16 bases between. The CDR3 is 16 residues long. Germline V gene sequence: CDR1 MGHRA, CDR2 YSYEKL. The CDR3 DNA sequence: TGCGCCAGCAGCCAAGTTGGGATCCTCAGGAACTACGAGCAGTACTTC. It is translated as CASSQVGILRNYEQYF.

Many counts were recorded for this clonotype. The chain uses TRBV7-9 and TRBJ1-2; D call uncertain. Between the trimmed V and J ends, which lost 5 bases and 8 bases, there was a span of 18 bases. The V gene's germline CDR1 is SEHNR and CDR2 FQNEAQ (reference sequence). This CDR3 contains 14 residues. In nucleotides, the CDR3 is TGTGCCAGCAGCGATTCCGGTTTGGGCTACGGCTACACCTTC. This encodes CASSDSGLGYGYTF.

The chain joins TRBV20-1 to TRBJ2-7; 9 nucleotides line up with TRBD2. The CDR3 contains 15 residues. The junction had 6 bases not matched to a gene; V was cut back by 3 bases and J by 0 bases. Germline-derived CDR1 and CDR2 are DFQATT and SNEGSKA (reference sequence). The CDR3 region has the DNA TGCAGTGCTAGTAGACTAGCGGCGAGCTCCTACGAGCAGTACTTC. Translation gives CSASRLAASSYEQYF.

J is TRBJ2-7 and V is TRBV6-6, with D tentatively TRBD1 (5 bases). The CDR3 is made up of 14 amino acids. Per the germline V gene, CDR1 is MNHNY and CDR2 is SVGAGI (reference sequence). V was trimmed by 6 bases and J by 2 bases, leaving 14 bases between them. This CDR3 reads CASRGLRAPYEQYF. The CDR3 DNA follows: TGTGCCAGCAGAGGTCTCAGGGCCCCCTACGAGCAGTACTTC.

There are a few counts of this clonotype. J is TRBJ2-3 and V is TRBV11-2, with 7 bases lining up with TRBD2. J lost 2 bases, V lost 5 bases, and 4 bases had no gene match. The CDR3 runs to 14 residues. The germline gives CDR1 SGHAT, CDR2 FQNNGV. In DNA form, the CDR3 reads TGTGCCAGCAGCCGACTAGCTCACACAGATACGCAGTATTTT. Protein: CASSRLAHTDTQYF.

This clonotype has only a few counts. This chain uses TRBV29-1 with TRBJ2-5; 8 positions match TRBD2. Germline V gives CDR1 SQVTM, CDR2 ANQGSEA. The ends lost 3 bases at V and 11 bases at J; junction bases unmatched: 20. The CDR3 sequence is 16 residues long. CDR3 DNA: TGCAGCGTTGATGGATCGGGGCTAGCGGGCGGCAATGAGCAGTACTTC. It yields the protein CSVDGSGLAGGNEQYF.

The rearrangement links TRBV11-2 to TRBJ2-1, with D uncertain. The CDR3 totals 14 residues. V lost 5 bases, J lost 5 bases, and 13 bases lay in between. Germline assignment: CDR1 SGHAT and CDR2 FQNNGV. This CDR3 is CASSDRSFNNEQFF. The CDR3, as DNA: TGTGCCAGCAGCGATCGTAGCTTCAACAATGAGCAGTTCTTC.

This clonotype was detected only a few times. The rearrangement uses TRBV11-2 and TRBJ2-1; no clear D gene. The CDR3 spans 13 residues. The V end was cut by 5 bases, the J end by 8 bases, with 13 bases between. CDR1 is SGHAT and CDR2 is FQNNGV in the germline V gene. The CDR3 nucleotides read TGTGCCAGCAGCCCCGGGCCACCGGATGAGCAGTTCTTC. Translating gives CASSPGPPDEQFF.

The genes are TRBV3-1 and TRBJ2-3, with D possibly TRBD2 on 6 matching bases. Germline V gene sequence: CDR1 LGHDT, CDR2 YNNKEL (reference sequence). V was pared by 0 bases and J by 2 bases, with 12 bases between. This CDR3 region has 16 residues. CDR3: CASSQDLAEVTDTQYF. CDR3 nucleotides: TGTGCCAGCAGCCAAGACTTAGCGGAAGTCACAGATACGCAGTATTTT.

Note on this clonotype: A much larger clone differs from this one at a single base, so this may be a read error. The chain employs TRBV20-1 and TRBJ2-6; D gene unclear. V was pared by 2 bases and J by 2 bases, with 4 bases between. CDR1 and CDR2 (germline): DFQATT, SNEGSKA (reference sequence). The CDR3 length is 13 residues. The CDR3 region has the DNA TGCAGTGCTAGACACCCTGGGGCCAACGTCCTGACTTTC. This translates into CSARHPGANVLTF.

The table lists this clonotype with many counts. The V and J genes are TRBV12-3 or TRBV12-4 and TRBJ1-6, with 9 bases fitting TRBD1. V was pared by 1 base and J by 7 bases, with 2 bases of the junction left unmatched. This CDR3 is 15 amino acids long. DNA for the CDR3: TGTGCCAGCAGTTTAGACAGGGGGCTGAATTCACCCCTCCACTTT. Amino acid sequence: CASSLDRGLNSPLHF.

CDR3 nucleotide sequence: TGTGCCAGCAGCCTACATAGCGGGGGATACAATGAGCAGTTCTTC. Residues: CASSLHSGGYNEQFF. V is TRBV9 and J is TRBJ2-1, with 9 bases lining up with TRBD2. The CDR3 sequence is 15 residues long. Germline-derived CDR1 and CDR2 are SGDLS and YYNGEE. J gave up 4 bases and V 4 bases, and 6 bases lay outside the gene matches. Full variable domain (rest looked up from reference TRBV9 and TRBJ2-1): DSGVTQTPKHLITATGQRVTLRCSPRSGDLSVYWYQQSLDQGLQFLIQYYNGEERAKGNILERFSAQQFPDLHSELNLSSLELGDSALYFCASSLHSGGYNEQFFGPGTRLTVL.

The chain links TRBV2 to TRBJ1-2; TRBD1 is a possible D gene (5 bases). Deletions cut 3 bases from V and 5 bases from J, with 13 bases between. The CDR3 is 14 amino acids. In germline, CDR1 is SNHLY, CDR2 FYNNEI. CDR3 nucleotides: TGTGCCAGCAGTGACCTACCGGGGGGGTATGGCTACACCTTC. Residues: CASSDLPGGYGYTF.

A few counts support this clonotype. The chain carries TRBV11-2 and TRBJ2-3; 7 bases align to TRBD2. This CDR3 has 18 residues. J was trimmed by 6 bases and V by 3 bases; bases with no gene match: 18. Germline assignment: CDR1 SGHAT and CDR2 FQNNGV. The DNA for the CDR3 is TGTGCCAGCAGCTTTGGTACGGTTGCGGGGGATTTTATGGATACGCAGTATTTT. Protein sequence: CASSFGTVAGDFMDTQYF.

There are a few counts of this clonotype. V usage is TRBV6-6 and J usage is TRBJ2-4; D tentatively reads TRBD1 or TRBD2 (5 bases each). The DNA end is more similar to TRBJ2-7, so the J call may be wrong. Looked up from germline, CDR1 is MNHNY and CDR2 is SVGAGI (reference sequence). The CDR3 spans 13 residues. The CDR3 spells CASSPLRGDEQYF. DNA of the CDR3: TGTGCCAGCAGCCCACTCCGAGGGGACGAGCAGTACTTC.

This chain links TRBV11-2 with TRBJ1-2; D is unclear. V was shortened by 0 bases and J by 2 bases, with 10 bases between the two germline ends. Germline V gives CDR1 SGHAT, CDR2 FQNNGV. The CDR3 spans 15 residues. The CDR3 nucleotides are TGTGCCAGCAGCTTAGATATCGGCAAGAACTATGGCTACACCTTC. Translating it yields CASSLDIGKNYGYTF.

This chain uses TRBV20-1 with TRBJ2-1, with TRBD2 as a possible D gene (7 bases). The V gene lost 1 base and the J gene lost 2 bases, with 15 bases spanning the gap. Germline assignment: CDR1 DFQATT and CDR2 SNEGSKA (reference sequence). This CDR3 has 16 amino acids. This CDR3 reads CSARVLRGDTYNEQFF. In DNA form, the CDR3 reads TGCAGTGCTAGAGTTCTTCGGGGGGACACCTACAATGAGCAGTTCTTC.

This clonotype occurred a few times. This chain joins TRBV5-1 and TRBJ2-5; 8 positions agree with TRBD2. The CDR3 loop spans 19 amino acids. V lost 4 bases and J lost 0; bases outside the gene matches: 17. CDR1 and CDR2 (germline): SGHRS, YFSETQ. In DNA, the CDR3 is TGCGCCAGCAGCACCGGGCTCGAAATAGCGGGAATGTACCAAGAGACCCAGTACTTC. This sequence encodes CASSTGLEIAGMYQETQYF.

This clonotype has ten or more counts. The chain has TRBV29-1 and TRBJ1-2; 8 positions match TRBD1. This CDR3 contains 14 residues. CDR1 SQVTM and CDR2 ANQGSEA come from the germline V gene. The junction had 5 bases not matched to a gene; V was cut back by 1 base and J by 4 bases. The CDR3 DNA reads as TGCAGCGTTGAAGCTACAGGGGGAATCTATGGCTACACCTTC. Translated: CSVEATGGIYGYTF.

This clonotype has only a few counts. V is TRBV4-1 and J is TRBJ1-5, with a possible D match to TRBD1 (5 bases). Between the trimmed V and J ends, which lost 3 bases and 3 bases, there was a span of 12 bases. The CDR3 is 15 amino acids. Per the germline V gene, CDR1 is MGHRA and CDR2 is YSYEKL. DNA for the CDR3: TGCGCCAGCAGCCAGCCAACAGGAGACAATCAGCCCCAGCATTTT. Encoded protein: CASSQPTGDNQPQHF.

The chain uses TRBV2 and TRBJ2-5, with D perhaps matching TRBD1 (5 bases). The CDR3 spans 14 residues. Trimming stripped 4 bases from V and 1 base from J, with 10 bases between. Germline V lookup: CDR1 SNHLY, CDR2 FYNNEI. As DNA, the CDR3 is TGTGCCAGCAGTGTAGGGGTTACCCAAGAGACCCAGTACTTC. Translated: CASSVGVTQETQYF.